A selection of T cell receptor beta chains follows, all from one sample in a study of T cell repertoires in cytomegalovirus infection. Via MiXCR, TCRdb re-called the reads, giving one row per CDR3 protein. The data show 560,000 or so distinct CDR3 sequences, more than 15% seen once. The sequenced sample consisted of CD8+ T cells from PBMCs. The receptor source for this set is a human donor in good health (CMV status not recorded). Some clones in this sample may be carry-over from other donors' samples. CDR3s include the opening cysteine and the closing phenylalanine or tryptophan. A D gene is named only where the DNA matches it firmly. Clone size, where shown, is once, few, many, or a class for clones that have expanded.

V: TRBV6-1
size: many
J: TRBJ2-2
D: TRBD1
DNA: TGTGCCAGCACCAAACTAAGGGACAGCAACACCGGGGAGCTGTTTTTT
CDR3: CASTKLRDSNTGELFF

V: TRBV3-1
size: NA
J: TRBJ1-2
D: TRBD1
DNA: TGTGCCAGCAGCCACGGGACAGGGGGCGATGGCTACACCTTC
CDR3: CASSHGTGGDGYTF

V: TRBV5-6
size: NA
J: TRBJ2-1
D: TRBD2
DNA: TGTGCCAGCAGCTTGGGGGGAAGCGGGGATACAAGTGAGCAGTTCTTC
CDR3: CASSLGGSGDTSEQFF

V: TRBV4-2
size: many
J: TRBJ1-4
D: NA
DNA: TGTGCCAGCAGCCAACAGGTTGACAGTCTTAATGAAAAACTGTTTTTT
CDR3: CASSQQVDSLNEKLFF

V: TRBV7-6
size: many
J: TRBJ2-2
D: NA
DNA: TGTGCCAGCAGCCCCGCGAACACCGGGGAGCTGTTTTTT
CDR3: CASSPANTGELFF

V: TRBV18
size: NA
J: TRBJ1-2
D: NA
DNA: TGTGCGTCCCCCCCCGGCAGGGGAACTGACGGCTACACCTTC
CDR3: CASPPGRGTDGYTF

V: TRBV20-1
size: few
J: TRBJ2-7
D: NA
DNA: TGCAGTGCTAGAGCGGGGAAAAGGACATCCACCGGGGACGAGCAGTACTTC
CDR3: CSARAGKRTSTGDEQYF

V: TRBV7-9
size: many
J: TRBJ1-1
D: NA
DNA: TGTGCCAGCGGCCGGCTTACGAACACTGAAGCTTTCTTT
CDR3: CASGRLTNTEAFF

V: TRBV13
size: many
J: TRBJ2-1
D: NA
DNA: TGTGCCAGCAGCTTAGGGGTCTCCCGGCCTTACAATGAGCAGTTCTTC
CDR3: CASSLGVSRPYNEQFF

V: TRBV19
size: few
J: TRBJ2-5
D: NA
DNA: TGTGCCAGTAGTATAGCCGACTACCATGGAGAGACCCAGTACTTC
CDR3: CASSIADYHGETQYF

V: TRBV27
size: NA
J: TRBJ2-5
D: NA
DNA: TGTGCCAGCAGTTTCTTGGGGTGGGAGACCCAGTACTTC
CDR3: CASSFLGWETQYF

V: TRBV7-9
size: many
J: TRBJ2-2
D: NA
DNA: TGTGCCAGCATAAACGTAACTCCCGGGGAGCTGTTTTTT
CDR3: CASINVTPGELFF

V: TRBV7-3
size: many
J: TRBJ2-1
D: TRBD2
DNA: TGTGCCAGCAGCTTTTCTAGCGGGAGGGCCACGGAGCAGTTCTTC
CDR3: CASSFSSGRATEQFF

V: TRBV19
size: many
J: TRBJ2-1
D: TRBD1
DNA: TGTGCCAGTAGTCCCGGACAGGGGGCTTATGAGCAGTTCTTC
CDR3: CASSPGQGAYEQFF

V: TRBV27
size: many
J: TRBJ2-7
D: NA
DNA: TGTGCCAGCAGTCAGGGCCTTGCCTACGAGCAGTACTTC
CDR3: CASSQGLAYEQYF

V: TRBV7-3
size: many
J: TRBJ2-1
D: NA
DNA: TGTGCCAGCAGCTTAACAGCTAGCCCAAATGAGCAGTTCTTC
CDR3: CASSLTASPNEQFF

V: TRBV6-1
size: few
J: TRBJ2-2
D: NA
DNA: TGTGCCAGCACGGAGAATTACTGGGGAGCGCAAAAGGGGACCGGGGAGCTGTTTTTT
CDR3: CASTENYWGAQKGTGELFF

V: TRBV7-2
size: many
J: TRBJ2-2
D: TRBD1
DNA: TGTGCCAGCAGTTCTGACAGGGTCCCCACGAACACCGGGGAGCTGTTTTTT
CDR3: CASSSDRVPTNTGELFF

V: TRBV11-2
size: few
J: TRBJ1-1
D: NA
DNA: TGTGCCAGCAGCTTCGGGAGGGGAGGGAACACTGAAGCTTTCTTT
CDR3: CASSFGRGGNTEAFF

V: TRBV28
size: few
J: TRBJ1-2
D: NA
DNA: TGTGCCAGCAGTTCGCCCCGAATTACTGAGATAGAAGGCTACACCTTC
CDR3: CASSSPRITEIEGYTF

V: TRBV4-1
size: NA
J: TRBJ2-2
D: NA
DNA: TGCGCCAGCAGCCAAGTGGTTTCCGGGGAGCTGTTTTTT
CDR3: CASSQVVSGELFF

V: TRBV12-3/TRBV12-4
size: many
J: TRBJ2-5
D: NA
DNA: TGTGCCAGCAGCCCCCCCGGAGAGGGGATAGGCGAGACCCAGTACTTC
CDR3: CASSPPGEGIGETQYF

V: TRBV4-1
size: NA
J: TRBJ1-1
D: TRBD1
DNA: TGCGCCAGCAGCCAAGGGGACAGGGTACCCACTGAAGCTTTCTTT
CDR3: CASSQGDRVPTEAFF

V: TRBV4-3
size: NA
J: TRBJ1-6
D: NA
DNA: TGCGCCAGCAGCCAAGAACCGGGACCCAGGGGTTCACCCCTCCACTTT
CDR3: CASSQEPGPRGSPLHF

V: TRBV9
size: few
J: TRBJ1-2
D: NA
DNA: TGTGCCAGCAGCGTAGGCCTTGGGGGGCGACTCTTTGGCTACACCTTC
CDR3: CASSVGLGGRLFGYTF

V: TRBV12-3/TRBV12-4
size: many
J: TRBJ2-7
D: NA
DNA: TGTGCCAGCAGTTTACCAGGACAACCCTACGAGCAGTACTTC
CDR3: CASSLPGQPYEQYF

V: TRBV7-9
size: many
J: TRBJ2-2
D: NA
DNA: TGTGCCAGCTTCTCAACGGACACCGGGGAGCTGTTTTTT
CDR3: CASFSTDTGELFF

V: TRBV2
size: NA
J: TRBJ1-2
D: NA
DNA: TGTGCCAGCAGTGGGGGGCAGGGCGCGAACTATGGCTACACCTTC
CDR3: CASSGGQGANYGYTF

V: TRBV30
size: NA
J: TRBJ2-1
D: NA
DNA: TGTGCCTGGATTACTCTCAGCTCCTACAATGAGCAGTTCTTC
CDR3: CAWITLSSYNEQFF

V: TRBV5-1
size: many
J: TRBJ2-1
D: TRBD2
DNA: TGCGCCAGCAGCTCTAGCGGGTCATCTTTCTTC
CDR3: CASSSSGSSFF

V: TRBV28
size: NA
J: TRBJ2-5
D: NA
DNA: TGTGCCAGCGGTAATGGAGAGCAAGAGACCCAGTACTTC
CDR3: CASGNGEQETQYF

V: TRBV6-5
size: many
J: TRBJ2-3
D: NA
DNA: TGTGCCAGCACCCCCGGGGCTGCAAACCCTACAGATACGCAGTATTTT
CDR3: CASTPGAANPTDTQYF

V: TRBV2
size: many
J: TRBJ2-5
D: TRBD2
DNA: TGTGCCAGCAGTGAAGCGCAAAATAGCGGGGGCCAAGAGACCCAGTACTTC
CDR3: CASSEAQNSGGQETQYF

V: TRBV7-7
size: many
J: TRBJ2-1
D: NA
DNA: TGTGCCAGCAGCTTAGGGGCCGGGACAACCGACAATGAGCAGTTCTTC
CDR3: CASSLGAGTTDNEQFF

V: TRBV5-1
size: NA
J: TRBJ1-1
D: TRBD1
DNA: TGCGCCAGCAGCTTGGATCCGGACAGGGAGAACACTGAAGCTTTCTTT
CDR3: CASSLDPDRENTEAFF

V: TRBV25-1
size: many
J: TRBJ2-7
D: TRBD2
DNA: TGTGCCAGCAGTGAGGGACTAGCGGGAGAGGGGTCCTACGAGCAGTACTTC
CDR3: CASSEGLAGEGSYEQYF

V: TRBV5-6
size: many
J: TRBJ2-1
D: TRBD2
DNA: TGTGCCAGCAGCTTGGTTAGCGGGGTCACCAATGAGCAGTTCTTC
CDR3: CASSLVSGVTNEQFF

V: TRBV5-5
size: few
J: TRBJ2-1
D: NA
DNA: TGTGCCAGCAGCTCCAGTTCACTTTCTTACAATGAGCAGTTCTTC
CDR3: CASSSSSLSYNEQFF

V: TRBV7-9
size: NA
J: TRBJ2-2
D: TRBD1
DNA: TGTGCCAGCAGTCGAGCTCCGGGACAGGAGAACACCGGGGAGCTGTTTTTT
CDR3: CASSRAPGQENTGELFF